A single sample gave rise to the 17 T cell receptor beta chains below, sequenced in a study of beta chain features in type 1 diabetes. Isolated RNA was reverse transcribed in full, so expressed TCRB transcripts were sequenced. TCRdb's copy holds only in-frame clones and misses some; the assay was immunoSEQ multiplex PCR. The sample consists of more than 150,000 clones, about 13% of them appearing once. The sequenced material came from central memory CD4+ T cells from blood. These receptors all come from a woman aged 18-29 years in good health.

This chain joins TRBV6-1 and TRBJ2-1; tentative D call: TRBD1 (5 bases). CDR1 and CDR2 (germline): MNHNS, SASEGT. The CDR3 covers 13 residues. The ends were cut back, 2 bases at V and 11 bases at J, with 13 bases in the middle. The CDR3 spells CASSERRAGQQFF. CDR3 coding DNA: TGTGCCAGCAGTGAACGAAGGGCAGGGCAGCAGTTCTTC.

The rearrangement links TRBV30 to TRBJ1-4; D ambiguous. Per germline, CDR1 GTSNPN and CDR2 SVGIG (reference sequence). The CDR3 contains 14 residues. Trimming removed 4 bases at V and 7 bases at J, with 16 bases between. The CDR3 sequence is CAWNYAAKREKLFF. The CDR3 coding sequence is TGTGCCTGGAACTATGCAGCCAAACGTGAAAAACTGTTTTTT.

This clone turned up a few times. The chain employs TRBV27 and TRBJ2-3; TRBD2 matches at 12 bases. After removal of 5 bases from V and 5 bases from J, the junction contained 5 bases not matched to a gene. Germline V gives CDR1 MNHEY, CDR2 SMNVEV (reference sequence). This CDR3 spans 15 amino acids. CDR3 in DNA: TGTGCCAGCAGTCCTCGACTAGCGGGAGTAGATACGCAGTATTTT. Its translation is CASSPRLAGVDTQYF.

This clone was counted only a few times. The chain joins TRBV6-1 to TRBJ2-3; TRBD2 aligns across 10 bases. V shed 8 bases and J 6 bases; nucleotides not matched to a gene: 8. The germline V gene encodes CDR1 MNHNS and CDR2 SASEGT. The CDR3 length is 14 residues. CDR3 coding DNA: TGTGCCAGCCACCGAGCGGGAGGGCGGGATACGCAGTATTTT. Its translation is CASHRAGGRDTQYF.

This clone was detected a few times. The chain has TRBV11-1 and TRBJ2-3; 7 bases are shared with TRBD2. This CDR3 spans 16 amino acids. Germline-derived CDR1 and CDR2 are SGHAT and FQDESV (reference sequence). Trimming at V came to 6 bases and at J to 4 bases, leaving 13 bases not matched to a gene. CDR3 protein: CASRIGEGAVADTQYF. For the CDR3, the DNA is TGTGCCAGCAGAATAGGGGAGGGTGCTGTCGCAGATACGCAGTATTTT.

This clone occurred a few times. This chain links TRBV9 with TRBJ2-3; TRBD2 matches at 8 bases. CDR1 and CDR2 from the germline V gene are SGDLS and YYNGEE. CDR3 length: 16 residues. Unmatched junction bases numbered 4, after V lost 0 bases and J lost 1 base. In DNA, the CDR3 is TGTGCCAGCAGCGTAGCCGTGACTAGCGGCACAGATACGCAGTATTTT. Its protein is CASSVAVTSGTDTQYF. The full variable domain, with the rest looked up from reference TRBV9 and TRBJ2-3, is DSGVTQTPKHLITATGQRVTLRCSPRSGDLSVYWYQQSLDQGLQFLIQYYNGEERAKGNILERFSAQQFPDLHSELNLSSLELGDSALYFCASSVAVTSGTDTQYFGPGTRLTVL.

There are a few counts of this clone. The rearrangement links TRBV27 to TRBJ2-5; D is perhaps TRBD1 (5 bases). V lost 6 bases and J lost 7, with 18 bases in between. The CDR3 sequence is 14 residues long. Per germline, CDR1 MNHEY and CDR2 SMNVEV (reference sequence). The CDR3 protein is CASRVYGQGGTQYF. CDR3 in DNA: TGTGCCAGCAGGGTTTACGGACAAGGTGGGACCCAGTACTTC.

This clone came up a few times. This chain joins TRBV2 and TRBJ2-3; 10 nucleotides match TRBD2. Germline V gene lookup returns CDR1 SNHLY and CDR2 FYNNEI. Trimming at V came to 2 bases and at J to 8 bases, leaving 1 base not matched to a gene. The CDR3 runs 13 residues. The CDR3 region is CASSERTSGTQYF. DNA of the CDR3: TGTGCCAGCAGTGAAAGGACTAGCGGTACGCAGTATTTT.

The chain carries TRBV28 and TRBJ2-5; tentative D call: TRBD1 (6 bases). CDR1 and CDR2 from the germline V gene are MDHEN and SYDVKM. There are 17 residues in the CDR3. The V and J ends lost 4 bases and 4 bases respectively, with 22 bases between them. CDR3 sequence reads: CASSSHSPQGMGETQYF. The CDR3 region has the DNA TGTGCCAGCAGTTCTCACTCCCCGCAGGGGATGGGAGAGACCCAGTACTTC.

The chain carries TRBV18 and TRBJ2-1, with D tentatively TRBD2 (6 bases). Germline CDR1 KGHSH, CDR2 LQKENI. V gave up 3 bases and J gave up 3 bases, with 15 bases separating them. The CDR3 is 16 residues long. The CDR3 spells CASSPPRDSYYNEQFF. The CDR3 DNA reads as TGTGCCAGCTCACCTCCCCGGGACTCTTACTACAATGAGCAGTTCTTC.

In its sample, this clone was seen a few times. The genes are TRBV30 and TRBJ2-3, with 9 bases matching TRBD1. V dropped 3 bases and J dropped 2; count of bases not matched to a gene: 6. CDR1 and CDR2 from the germline V gene are GTSNPN and SVGIG (reference sequence). The CDR3 is 15 residues long. The CDR3 protein is CAWSLQGASTDTQYF. The CDR3 coding sequence is TGTGCCTGGAGCCTACAGGGGGCCTCCACAGATACGCAGTATTTT.

This sequence joins TRBV7-9 and TRBJ2-3, with 8 bases matching TRBD2. The CDR3 loop spans 15 amino acids. Germline values: CDR1 SEHNR, CDR2 FQNEAQ (reference sequence). Unmatched junction bases numbered 3, after V lost 2 bases and J lost 2 bases. The CDR3 loop reads CASSLRGGFTDTQYF. CDR3 sequence (DNA): TGTGCCAGCAGCTTACGGGGGGGGTTCACAGATACGCAGTATTTT.

This clone has only a few counts. V and J are TRBV11-2 and TRBJ1-2, with 9 bases fitting TRBD1. CDR3 length equals 13 residues. Trimming at V came to 5 bases and at J to 7 bases, leaving 5 bases not matched to a gene. Germline V gene data show CDR1 as SGHAT and CDR2 as FQNNGV. CDR3: CASSTQGASGYTF. CDR3 coding DNA: TGTGCCAGCAGCACACAGGGGGCCAGTGGCTACACCTTC.

The chain has TRBV18 and TRBJ1-1; D gene unclear. Germline V lookup: CDR1 KGHSH, CDR2 LQKENI. Trimming pared 4 bases from V and 4 bases from J, leaving 7 bases between. This CDR3 comprises 12 residues. Here the CDR3 reads CASSLTSTEAFF. CDR3 bases: TGTGCCAGCTCACTAACAAGCACTGAAGCTTTCTTT.

The rearrangement uses TRBV7-8 and TRBJ1-4, with a tentative D call TRBD1 (6 bases). CDR3 size: 14 residues. Germline values: CDR1 SGHVS, CDR2 FQNEAQ. V gave up 5 bases and J gave up 4 bases, with 11 bases separating them. CDR3 loop: CASSRGQYNEKLFF. The CDR3, as DNA: TGTGCCAGCAGCAGAGGACAGTATAATGAAAAACTGTTTTTT.

The V call is TRBV9, the J call TRBJ2-1; TRBD1 is a possible D gene (5 bases). Germline V CDR1 and CDR2: SGDLS, YYNGEE. There are 13 residues in the CDR3. Trimming took off 2 bases at V and 4 bases at J, with 7 bases between the two ends. The CDR3 DNA is TGTGCCAGCAGCGTTGACAGATACAATGAGCAGTTCTTC. This gives the protein CASSVDRYNEQFF.

The chain combines TRBV28 with TRBJ1-1; D not certain. The CDR3 runs 13 residues. Germline V gives CDR1 MDHEN, CDR2 SYDVKM. Trimming cost V 8 bases and J 1 base, with 11 bases left between them. The CDR3 DNA reads TGTGCCAGCGGGAGACACCAGAACACTGAAGCTTTCTTT. This sequence encodes CASGRHQNTEAFF.